This entry is about one T cell receptor beta chain. Its cognate antigen is unknown. Unique molecular identifiers featured in each of the TCR beta cDNA libraries. The T cell input of roughly 0.85 to 11 million gave roughly 460,000 cDNA molecules. TCRdb reanalysed the PCR reads using MiXCR and keeps one entry per CDR3 protein. The data show about 770,000 distinct CDR3 sequences, with roughly 46% seen just once and roughly 5.2% held by the top ten. The entry originates in a study of post-analysis software for immune sequencing data. About the research overall: Included courses were relapsing-remitting and secondary progressive multiple sclerosis; progressive-relapsing multiple sclerosis was also included. Study outcomes and limitations: Strong co-clustering by F measure was evident for samples that had been prepared in the same batch. About five TRBV segments were more frequent in patients than controls; TRBV5-6, TRBV5-1 and TRBV20-1 belonged to this group. Compared against controls, patients with multiple sclerosis displayed significantly lower normalized Chao1 diversity.

V lost 4 bases to trimming and J lost 5 bases, with 12 bases between them. Per the germline V gene, CDR1 is SGDLS and CDR2 is YYNGEE. The CDR3 totals 13 residues. The TCR was taken from a girl under 18 with multiple sclerosis. Sequencing was done on a sample of blood. V gene TRBV9 combines with J gene TRBJ2-5; D gene unclear. The CDR3: CASSPGLRETQYF. The CDR3 DNA reads as TGTGCCAGCAGCCCCGGCCTGAGGGAGACCCAGTACTTC.